These 17 T cell receptor beta chains share one sample of origin, sequenced in a study of cytomegalovirus exposure and HLA in healthy donors. PCR primers comprised 60 Vbeta and 13 Jbeta primers. Repertoires were generated with immunoSEQ multiplex PCR, while TCRdb's copy carries only in-frame clones and drops some. Here the sample table reports around 64,000 clones. The sequenced material came from PBMCs. These receptors originate from a female donor in good health and CMV-seropositive.

The V and J genes are TRBV5-1 and TRBJ1-4; 7 nucleotides align to TRBD1. This CDR3 has 14 residues. Germline V gene sequence: CDR1 SGHRS, CDR2 YFSETQ. V lost 2 bases and J lost 6; bases outside the gene matches: 4. In DNA form, the CDR3 reads TGCGCCAGCAGCTTCGGGCAGGGGGATGAAAAACTGTTTTTT. Protein product: CASSFGQGDEKLFF. Full variable domain (remainder filled in from reference TRBV5-1 and TRBJ1-4): KAGVTQTPRYLIKTRGQQVTLSCSPISGHRSVSWYQQTPGQGLQFLFEYFSETQRNKGNFPGRFSGRQFSNSRSEMNVSTLELGDSALYLCASSFGQGDEKLFFGSGTQLSVL.

V gene TRBV19 combines with J gene TRBJ2-2; D may be TRBD1 (6 bases). Germline CDR1 is LNHDA and CDR2 is SQIVND (reference sequence). The CDR3 totals 14 residues. Trimming took off 7 bases at V and 1 base at J, with 10 bases between the two ends. The CDR3 sequence is CASNPGVNTGELFF. In DNA, the CDR3 is TGTGCCAGTAATCCAGGGGTGAACACCGGGGAGCTGTTTTTT.

The J gene is TRBJ2-7, the V gene TRBV6-6; D is possibly TRBD2 (6 bases). CDR3 size: 14 residues. Trimming shortened V by 6 bases and J by 5 bases, and 17 bases separated the two germline ends. Germline values: CDR1 MNHNY, CDR2 SVGAGI (reference sequence). CDR3 bases: TGTGCCAGCAGCCAAGGGGACTTGTACGACGAGCAGTACTTC. Translating it yields CASSQGDLYDEQYF.

The gene calls are TRBV6-5 and TRBJ1-2; 7 nucleotides agree with TRBD1. With V trimmed by 9 bases and J by 4 bases, 14 bases remained unmatched. The CDR3 sequence is 15 residues long. CDR1 is MNHEY and CDR2 is SVGAGI in the germline V gene. The CDR3 sequence: CASGTRDSRGYGYTF. CDR3 nucleotide sequence: TGTGCCAGTGGGACTCGGGACAGCCGGGGCTATGGCTACACCTTC.

The chain carries TRBV4-2 and TRBJ2-1; D remains unclear. With 1 base removed from V and 7 bases from J, the gap between germline ends came to 11 bases. The CDR3 runs 14 residues. From germline, CDR1 is LGHNA and CDR2 YNFKEQ. Written as DNA, the CDR3 is TGTGCCAGCAGCCAAGGAACCGAGGTTAATGAGCAGTTCTTC. Its protein product is CASSQGTEVNEQFF.

The chain has TRBV10-2 and TRBJ1-5; tentative D call: TRBD1 (5 bases). Germline values: CDR1 WSHSY, CDR2 SAAADI. The CDR3 runs 14 residues. V lost 3 bases and J 4 bases, leaving 10 bases between the germline ends. The CDR3 coding sequence is TGCGCCAGCAGTGAACCAGGGATGAATCAGCCCCAGCATTTT. Translation gives CASSEPGMNQPQHF.

This chain uses TRBV7-6 with TRBJ2-2; a possible D gene is TRBD2 (5 bases). This CDR3 is 15 amino acids long. Trimming took off 1 base at V and 3 bases at J, with 9 bases between the two ends. The germline V gene has CDR1 SGHVS and CDR2 FNYEAQ. CDR3 amino acids: CASSLEFGDTGELFF. For the CDR3, the DNA is TGTGCCAGCAGCTTAGAGTTCGGGGACACCGGGGAGCTGTTTTTT.

The chain couples TRBV6-1 to TRBJ1-1; D might be TRBD1 (5 bases). This CDR3 has 12 residues. V lost 7 bases, J lost 1 base, and 7 bases lay in between. CDR1 and CDR2 (germline): MNHNS, SASEGT. This chain's CDR3 is CASKGPNTEAFF. The CDR3 DNA reads as TGTGCCAGCAAGGGGCCGAACACTGAAGCTTTCTTT.

CDR3 nucleotide sequence: TGTGCCAGCAGCTTGGGCGGGGGAGGATACGAGCAGTACTTC. This codes for CASSLGGGGYEQYF. The chain uses TRBV5-6 and TRBJ2-7, with 7 bases aligning to TRBD2. V was pared by 0 bases and J by 4 bases, with 4 bases of the junction left unmatched. The germline gives CDR1 SGHDT, CDR2 YYEEEE. The CDR3 totals 14 residues.

The gene calls are TRBV5-1 and TRBJ1-1; D gene uncertain. Per germline, CDR1 SGHRS and CDR2 YFSETQ. The V end was cut by 3 bases, the J end by 1 base, with 13 bases between. The CDR3 is 15 amino acids. The CDR3: CASSWRELSNTEAFF. For the CDR3, the DNA is TGCGCCAGCAGCTGGCGGGAACTTTCGAACACTGAAGCTTTCTTT.

This sequence joins TRBV19 and TRBJ2-4; D is possibly TRBD2 (5 bases). The CDR3 totals 13 residues. V dropped 6 bases and J dropped 8 bases, with 14 bases sitting between them. Germline CDR1 LNHDA, CDR2 SQIVND (reference sequence). DNA for the CDR3: TGTGCCAGTAGCGGGGTAGAGGGTGACATTCAGTACTTC. Its protein product is CASSGVEGDIQYF.

The chain carries TRBV6-5 and TRBJ1-3; weak D call: TRBD1 (6 bases). This CDR3 comprises 15 residues. Per the germline V gene, CDR1 is MNHEY and CDR2 is SVGAGI. V lost 5 bases to trimming and J lost 5 bases, with 16 bases between them. The DNA of the CDR3 is TGTGCCAGCAGTCCCTCTACAGGGAGCCGAAACACCATATATTTT. As protein: CASSPSTGSRNTIYF.

The rearrangement links TRBV5-1 to TRBJ2-3, with 7 nucleotides matching TRBD2. The J segment lost 0 bases and the V segment lost 4 bases, leaving 8 bases of the junction unmatched. The CDR3 consists of 16 residues. The germline gives CDR1 SGHRS, CDR2 YFSETQ. CDR3 nucleotide sequence: TGCGCCAGCAGCCCGGTGGCTAGCGGTAGCACAGATACGCAGTATTTT. Its translation is CASSPVASGSTDTQYF.

CDR3 sequence (DNA): TGTGCCAGCAGCCCCTATTTAGAAGGGGATTCACCCCTCCACTTT. Protein: CASSPYLEGDSPLHF. The genes are TRBV14 and TRBJ1-6; tentatively, D is TRBD1 (5 bases). The germline V gene has CDR1 SGHDN and CDR2 FVKESK. This CDR3 has 15 residues. V was shortened by 4 bases and J by 8 bases, with 15 bases between the two germline ends.

The chain has TRBV7-3 and TRBJ1-1; the match to TRBD1 covers 7 bases. V lost 3 bases, J lost 8 bases, and 6 bases stayed unmatched. The CDR3 contains 13 residues. The germline gives CDR1 SGHTA, CDR2 FQGTGA. The CDR3 region is CASSFWDSKEAFF. The CDR3, as DNA: TGTGCCAGCAGCTTTTGGGACAGCAAGGAAGCTTTCTTT.

The rearrangement uses TRBV5-1 and TRBJ2-7; 8 bases align to TRBD1. The CDR3 totals 14 residues. The ends lost 4 bases at V and 3 bases at J; junction bases unmatched: 6. The germline gives CDR1 SGHRS, CDR2 YFSETQ. CDR3 residues: CASSPQGQVYEQYF. The CDR3 nucleotides are TGCGCCAGCAGCCCCCAGGGACAGGTCTACGAGCAGTACTTC.

The chain joins TRBV29-1 to TRBJ2-7; D might be TRBD2 (5 bases). The CDR3 is made up of 13 amino acids. Germline CDR1 and CDR2: SQVTM and ANQGSEA. Trimming stripped 4 bases from V and 0 bases from J, with 10 bases between. The CDR3 loop reads CSVVEVSSYEQYF. CDR3 coding DNA: TGCAGCGTTGTGGAGGTGAGCTCCTACGAGCAGTACTTC.